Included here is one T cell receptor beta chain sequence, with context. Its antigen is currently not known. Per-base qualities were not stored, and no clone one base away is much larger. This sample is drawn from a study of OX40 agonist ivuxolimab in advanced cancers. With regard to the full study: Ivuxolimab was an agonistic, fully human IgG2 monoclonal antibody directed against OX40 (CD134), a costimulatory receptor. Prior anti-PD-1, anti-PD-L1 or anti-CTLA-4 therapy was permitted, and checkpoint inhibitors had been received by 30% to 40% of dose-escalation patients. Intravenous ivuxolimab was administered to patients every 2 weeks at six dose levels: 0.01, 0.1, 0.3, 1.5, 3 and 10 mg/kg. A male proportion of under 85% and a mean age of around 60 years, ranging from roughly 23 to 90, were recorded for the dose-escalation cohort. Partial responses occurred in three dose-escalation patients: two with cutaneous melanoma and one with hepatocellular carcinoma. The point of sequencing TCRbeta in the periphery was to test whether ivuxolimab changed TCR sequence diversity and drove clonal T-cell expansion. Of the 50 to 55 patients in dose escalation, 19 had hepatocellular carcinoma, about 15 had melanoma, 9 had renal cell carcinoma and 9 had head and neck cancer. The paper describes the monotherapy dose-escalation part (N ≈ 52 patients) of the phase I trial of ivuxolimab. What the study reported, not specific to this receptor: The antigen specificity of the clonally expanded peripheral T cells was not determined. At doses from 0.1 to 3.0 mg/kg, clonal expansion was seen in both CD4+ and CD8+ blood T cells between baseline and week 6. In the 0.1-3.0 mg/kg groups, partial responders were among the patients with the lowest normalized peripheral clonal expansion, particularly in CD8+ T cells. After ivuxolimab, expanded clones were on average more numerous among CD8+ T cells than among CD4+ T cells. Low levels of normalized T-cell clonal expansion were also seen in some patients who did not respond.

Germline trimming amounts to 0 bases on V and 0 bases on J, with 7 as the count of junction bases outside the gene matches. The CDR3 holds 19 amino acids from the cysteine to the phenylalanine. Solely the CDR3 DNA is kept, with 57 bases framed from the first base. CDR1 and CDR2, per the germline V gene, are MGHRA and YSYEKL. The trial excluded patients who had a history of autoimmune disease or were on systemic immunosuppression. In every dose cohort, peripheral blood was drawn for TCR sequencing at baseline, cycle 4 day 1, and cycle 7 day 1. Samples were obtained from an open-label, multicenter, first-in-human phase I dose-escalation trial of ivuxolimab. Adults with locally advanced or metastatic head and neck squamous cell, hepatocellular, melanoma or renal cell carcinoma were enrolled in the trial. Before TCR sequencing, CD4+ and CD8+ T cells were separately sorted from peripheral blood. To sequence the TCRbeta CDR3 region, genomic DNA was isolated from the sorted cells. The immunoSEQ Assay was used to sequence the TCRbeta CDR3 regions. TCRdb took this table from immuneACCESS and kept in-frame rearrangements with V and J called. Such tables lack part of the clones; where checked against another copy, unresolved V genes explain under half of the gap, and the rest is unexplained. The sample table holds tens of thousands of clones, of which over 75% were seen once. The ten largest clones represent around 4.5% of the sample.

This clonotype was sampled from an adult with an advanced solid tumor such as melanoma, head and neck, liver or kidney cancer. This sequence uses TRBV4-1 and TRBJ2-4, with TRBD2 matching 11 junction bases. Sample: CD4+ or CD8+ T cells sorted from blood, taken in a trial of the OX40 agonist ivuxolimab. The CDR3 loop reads CASSQDRLAGGKAKNIQYF. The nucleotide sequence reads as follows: TGCGCCAGCAGCCAAGATAGGCTAGCGGGGGGTAAAGCCAAAAACATTCAGTACTTC.